This TCR beta chain was observed in a study of control samples from healthy donors and cancer patients. Measured with immunoSEQ multiplex PCR; TCRdb has only the in-frame clones, and not every one. Of 140,000 to 150,000 clones detected, around 86% appear once; the ten largest clones hold just under 5%. Material for sequencing was blood. The origin of this receptor is a man aged 25 to 45 in good health.

CDR3 region: CASSVGSSDYEQYF. As DNA, the CDR3 is TGTGCCAGCAGCGTAGGCTCTAGCGACTACGAGCAGTACTTC. V and J are TRBV9 and TRBJ2-7, with a possible D match to TRBD2 (6 bases). The germline CDR1 and CDR2 sequences are SGDLS and YYNGEE. The CDR3 runs to 14 residues. V dropped 0 bases and J dropped 3 bases, with 10 bases sitting between them. Using reference TRBV9 and TRBJ2-7 for the parts outside the CDR3, the full variable domain is DSGVTQTPKHLITATGQRVTLRCSPRSGDLSVYWYQQSLDQGLQFLIQYYNGEERAKGNILERFSAQQFPDLHSELNLSSLELGDSALYFCASSVGSSDYEQYFGPGTRLTVT.